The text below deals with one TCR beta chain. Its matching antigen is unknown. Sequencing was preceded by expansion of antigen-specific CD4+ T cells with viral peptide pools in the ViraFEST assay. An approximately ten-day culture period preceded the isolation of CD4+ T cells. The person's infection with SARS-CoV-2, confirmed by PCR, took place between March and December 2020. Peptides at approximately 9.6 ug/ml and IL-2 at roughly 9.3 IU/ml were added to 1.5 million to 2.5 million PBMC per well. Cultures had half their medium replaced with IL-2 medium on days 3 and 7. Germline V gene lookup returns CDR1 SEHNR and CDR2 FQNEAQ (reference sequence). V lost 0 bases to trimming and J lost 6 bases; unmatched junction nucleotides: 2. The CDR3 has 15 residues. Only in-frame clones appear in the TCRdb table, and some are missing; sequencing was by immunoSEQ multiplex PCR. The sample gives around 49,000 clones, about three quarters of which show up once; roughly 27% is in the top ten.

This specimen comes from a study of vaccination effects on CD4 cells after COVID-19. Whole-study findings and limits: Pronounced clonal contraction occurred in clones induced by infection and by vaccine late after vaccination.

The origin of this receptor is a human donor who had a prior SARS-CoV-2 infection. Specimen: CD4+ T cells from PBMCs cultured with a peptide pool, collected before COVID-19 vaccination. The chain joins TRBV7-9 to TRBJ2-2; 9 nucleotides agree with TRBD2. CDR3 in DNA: TGTGCCAGCAGCTTAGCCCGCGGGGGGGCCGGGGAGCTGTTTTTT. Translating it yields CASSLARGGAGELFF.